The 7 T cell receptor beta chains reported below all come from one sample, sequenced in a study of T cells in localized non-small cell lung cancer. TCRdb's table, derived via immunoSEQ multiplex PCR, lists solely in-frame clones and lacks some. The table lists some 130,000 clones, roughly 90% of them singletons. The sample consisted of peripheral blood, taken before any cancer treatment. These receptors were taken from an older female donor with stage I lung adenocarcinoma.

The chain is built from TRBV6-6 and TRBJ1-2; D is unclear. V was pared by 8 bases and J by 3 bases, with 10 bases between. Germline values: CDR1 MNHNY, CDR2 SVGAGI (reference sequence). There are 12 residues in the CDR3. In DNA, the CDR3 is TGTGCCAGCGTTTACGGTGACTATGGCTACACCTTC. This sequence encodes CASVYGDYGYTF.

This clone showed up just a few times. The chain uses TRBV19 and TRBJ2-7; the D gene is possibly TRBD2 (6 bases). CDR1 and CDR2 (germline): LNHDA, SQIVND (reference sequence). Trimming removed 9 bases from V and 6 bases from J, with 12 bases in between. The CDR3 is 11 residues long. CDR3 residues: CASGGPLEQYF. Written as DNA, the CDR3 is TGTGCCAGCGGGGGTCCTCTCGAGCAGTACTTC.

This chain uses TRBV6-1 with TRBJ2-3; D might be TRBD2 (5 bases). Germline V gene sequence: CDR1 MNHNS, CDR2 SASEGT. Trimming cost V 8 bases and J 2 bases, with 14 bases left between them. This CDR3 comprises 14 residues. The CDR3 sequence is CASATRETTDTQYF. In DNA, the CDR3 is TGTGCCAGCGCTACTAGGGAGACCACAGATACGCAGTATTTT.

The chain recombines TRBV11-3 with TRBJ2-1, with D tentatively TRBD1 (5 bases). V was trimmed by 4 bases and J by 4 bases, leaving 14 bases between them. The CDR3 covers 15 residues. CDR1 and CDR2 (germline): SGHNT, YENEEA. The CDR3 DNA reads TGTGCCAGCAGCTCCGGACAAATGAAGTACAATGAGCAGTTCTTC. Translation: CASSSGQMKYNEQFF.

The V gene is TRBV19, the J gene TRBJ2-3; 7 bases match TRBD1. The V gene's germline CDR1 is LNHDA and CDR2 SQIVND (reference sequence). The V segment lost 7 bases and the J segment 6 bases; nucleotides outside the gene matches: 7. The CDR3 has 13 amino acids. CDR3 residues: CASMSGTEDTQYF. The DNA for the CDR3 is TGTGCCAGTATGTCAGGGACAGAGGATACGCAGTATTTT.

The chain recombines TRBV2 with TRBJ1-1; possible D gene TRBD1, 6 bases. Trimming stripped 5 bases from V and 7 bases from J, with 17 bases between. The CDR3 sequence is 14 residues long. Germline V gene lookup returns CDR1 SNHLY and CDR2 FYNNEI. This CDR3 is CASSPGHGNGEAFF. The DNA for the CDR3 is TGTGCCAGCAGTCCGGGACACGGAAACGGTGAAGCTTTCTTT.

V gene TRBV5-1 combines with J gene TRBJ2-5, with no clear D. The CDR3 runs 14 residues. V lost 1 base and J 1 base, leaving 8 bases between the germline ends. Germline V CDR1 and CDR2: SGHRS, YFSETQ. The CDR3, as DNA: TGCGCCAGCAGCTTGCCGGAATCCCAAGAGACCCAGTACTTC. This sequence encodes CASSLPESQETQYF.